These T cell receptor beta chains were read from a single sample in a study of blood T cell repertoires in COVID-19. Produced via immunoSEQ multiplex PCR; TCRdb's table is partial and in-frame only. The sample shows approximately 190,000 clones, 80% to 85% of them seen only once. Specimen: PBMCs or T cells enriched from blood (not recorded which). All receptors derive from a man aged 40-55 years who had recovered from COVID-19. CDR3s include the opening cysteine and the closing phenylalanine or tryptophan. The D gene is left open where the match is weak. Size tells how often a clone was seen (once, few, many) or the class of an expanded clone, and some rows leave it out.

V	length	D	J	size	DNA	CDR3
TRBV5-5	16	TRBD2	TRBJ2-5	-	TGTGCCAGCAGCGCGCGGACTAGCGGGGGGAGGGAGACCCAGTACTTC	CASSARTSGGRETQYF
TRBV21-1	17	-	TRBJ2-3	-	TGTGCCAGCAGCTTCCCCAAAGGTGGGGGGAGGACAGATACGCAGTATTTT	CASSFPKGGGRTDTQYF
TRBV6-4	15	TRBD2	TRBJ2-3	-	TGTGCCAGTGACCGAACTAGCGAGAACACAGATACGCAGTATTTT	CASDRTSENTDTQYF
TRBV5-8	14	-	TRBJ1-1	-	TGTGCCAGCAAGAGGCCCGGGATGAACACTGAAGCTTTCTTT	CASKRPGMNTEAFF
TRBV7-6	13	-	TRBJ2-5	-	TGTGCCAGCAGCTTAGAAGTTCAGAGGTCCCAGTACTTC	CASSLEVQRSQYF
TRBV9	13	-	TRBJ1-2	-	TGTGCCAGCAGCCTGGACAGTAACTATGGCTACACCTTC	CASSLDSNYGYTF
TRBV7-2	19	TRBD2	TRBJ2-5	-	TGTGCCAGCACCCTATCCACTCCCTGGACTAGCGGGGTTGGAGAGACCCAGTACTTC	CASTLSTPWTSGVGETQYF
TRBV5-1	18	-	TRBJ1-3	-	TGCGCCAGCAGCTTGAGGTCGACAGCCTCGTACTCTGGAAACACCATATATTTT	CASSLRSTASYSGNTIYF
TRBV2	15	TRBD1	TRBJ2-7	-	TGTGCCAGCATCCACGGACAGGTTTCTTACTACGAGCAGTACTTC	CASIHGQVSYYEQYF
TRBV9	13	-	TRBJ1-2	-	TGTGCCAGCAGCGTAGGGGGCCCCGGCCTCTACACCTTC	CASSVGGPGLYTF
TRBV3-1/TRBV3-2	14	TRBD1	TRBJ1-2	-	TGTGCCAGCAGACCCGACAGGGTGGACTATGGCTACACCTTC	CASRPDRVDYGYTF
TRBV14	16	-	TRBJ1-2	few	TGTGCCAGCAGCCAAGTGGGGCAGGAGCTCCTCTATGGCTACACCTTC	CASSQVGQELLYGYTF
TRBV10-1	15	TRBD2	TRBJ2-4	-	TGCGCCAGCAGTGAGTGGCGGGGGGGTGACTACATTCAGTACTTC	CASSEWRGGDYIQYF
TRBV19	19	-	TRBJ1-2	few	TGTGCCAGTAGTGCCCCACGCGGGCGCGGGAGAGGGGCTGATTATGGCTACACCTTC	CASSAPRGRGRGADYGYTF
TRBV3-1/TRBV3-2	19	TRBD2	TRBJ2-5	-	TGTGCCAGCAGTCCTACGGAGCGACTAGCGGGCAAAAAACAAGAGACCCAGTACTTC	CASSPTERLAGKKQETQYF
TRBV30	14	TRBD2	TRBJ2-7	-	TGTGCCTGGAGTGTGGGAGGGCCTCTCGGCGAGCAGTACTTC	CAWSVGGPLGEQYF
TRBV6-5	14	TRBD2	TRBJ2-5	-	TGTGCCAGCAGTCGGACTAGCGGGGAAGAGACCCAGTACTTC	CASSRTSGEETQYF
TRBV5-4	14	-	TRBJ1-1	-	TGTGCCAGCAGCCGCGGTCGGCTGAACACTGAAGCTTTCTTT	CASSRGRLNTEAFF
TRBV4-3	19	TRBD1	TRBJ2-2	-	TGCGCCAGCAGCCAAGATTTATCCTTCGGGACAGGGGATGCCGGGGAGCTGTTTTTT	CASSQDLSFGTGDAGELFF
TRBV9	16	-	TRBJ1-1	-	TGTGCCAGCAGCGTAGACTGGAGGGGAGGTTACACTGAAGCTTTCTTT	CASSVDWRGGYTEAFF
TRBV18	16	TRBD2	TRBJ2-2	-	TGTGCCAGCTCACCACCGGGACTAGCGCTTCGCGGGGAGCTGTTTTTT	CASSPPGLALRGELFF
TRBV18	14	TRBD2	TRBJ2-7	-	TGTGCCAGCTCACCTTACGGGAGGGGCTACGAGCAGTACTTC	CASSPYGRGYEQYF
TRBV18	15	-	TRBJ1-5	-	TGTGCCAGCTCCCCAACGACTCTCGGCAATCAGCCCCAGCATTTT	CASSPTTLGNQPQHF